This T cell receptor (beta chain) was observed in a study of blood T cell repertoires in COVID-19. Study as a whole: Acute and convalescent COVID-19 specimens originated in the United States, Italy and Spain.

Sequenced by immunoSEQ multiplex PCR; TCRdb stores in-frame clones only, minus some. The data hold about 67,000 clones, with about 90% observed a single time. After removal of 0 bases from V and 3 bases from J, the junction contained 4 bases not matched to a gene. The germline gives CDR1 MDHEN, CDR2 SYDVKM. The CDR3 extends over 15 amino acids. The chain employs TRBV28 and TRBJ2-7; TRBD2 matches at 8 bases. Input material: peripheral blood. This TCR came from a man in his fifties or sixties with active COVID-19. The CDR3, as DNA: TGTGCCAGCAGTTTATGGTCCAGCGGGGGCTACGAGCAGTACTTC. It translates to CASSLWSSGGYEQYF. The full variable domain, completed using reference TRBV28 and TRBJ2-7, is DVKVTQSSRYLVKRTGEKVFLECVQDMDHENMFWYRQDPGLGLRLIYFSYDVKMKEKGDIPEGYSVSREKKERFSLILESASTNQTSMYLCASSLWSSGGYEQYFGPGTRLTVT.